This T cell receptor beta chain was documented in a study of vaccination effects on CD4 cells after COVID-19. Study information: Every well housed 2.1 million or so PBMC, which grew in culture alongside 10 IU/ml IL-2 and around 9.8 ug/ml peptides. Broader study findings: By a late point after vaccination, infection- and vaccine-induced clones had shrunk markedly through clonal contraction.

Investigators separated out CD4+ T cells once about 10 days of culture had passed. No vaccinee had earlier SARS-CoV-2 infection, and nucleocapsid antibodies were negative. Half the medium was replaced with IL-2 medium on days 3 and 7. For this clone: Its antigen is undetermined.

V was clipped by 5 bases and J by 3 bases; unmatched bases: 6. Germline-derived CDR1 and CDR2 are LNHDA and SQIVND (reference sequence). This CDR3 spans 15 amino acids. The protocol was immunoSEQ multiplex PCR, while the TCRdb copy is restricted to in-frame clones and leaves out a portion. The sample contains more than 45,000 clones, 60% to 85% of which appear only once. This receptor was identified in a human donor who received a COVID-19 vaccine. The chain is built from TRBV19 and TRBJ2-2; the match to TRBD2 covers 7 bases. Sample: CD4+ T cells from PBMCs cultured without peptide, taken before COVID-19 vaccination. DNA of the CDR3: TGTGCCAGTAGTCGCAGCGGGGACTACACCGGGGAGCTGTTTTTT. Translated: CASSRSGDYTGELFF. Combining the CDR3 with reference TRBV19 and TRBJ2-2 gives the whole variable domain DGGITQSPKYLFRKEGQNVTLSCEQNLNHDAMYWYRQDPGQGLRLIYYSQIVNDFQKGDIAEGYSVSREKKESFPLTVTSAQKNPTAFYLCASSRSGDYTGELFFGEGSRLTVL.